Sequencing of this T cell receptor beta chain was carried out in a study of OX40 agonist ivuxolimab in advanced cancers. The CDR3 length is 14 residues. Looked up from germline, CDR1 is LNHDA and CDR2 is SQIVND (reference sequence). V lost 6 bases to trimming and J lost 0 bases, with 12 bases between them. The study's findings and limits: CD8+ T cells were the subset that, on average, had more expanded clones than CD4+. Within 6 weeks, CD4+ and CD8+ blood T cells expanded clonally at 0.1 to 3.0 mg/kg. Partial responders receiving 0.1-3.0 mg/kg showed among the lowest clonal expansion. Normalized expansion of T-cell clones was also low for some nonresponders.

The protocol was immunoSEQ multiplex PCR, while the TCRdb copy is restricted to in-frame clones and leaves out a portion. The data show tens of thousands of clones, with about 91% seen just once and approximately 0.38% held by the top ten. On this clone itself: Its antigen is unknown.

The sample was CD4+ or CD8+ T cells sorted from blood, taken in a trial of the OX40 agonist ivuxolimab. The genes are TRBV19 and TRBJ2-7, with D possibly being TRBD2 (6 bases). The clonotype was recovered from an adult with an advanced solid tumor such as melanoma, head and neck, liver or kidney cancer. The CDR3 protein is CASSGGTSSYEQYF. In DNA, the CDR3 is TGTGCCAGTAGCGGGGGAACTAGCTCCTACGAGCAGTACTTC.